Sequencing of this TCR beta chain was carried out in a study of CD8 T cells in ankylosing spondylitis. Of note for this clonotype: Antigen unknown.

Study-wide results and caveats: Matched ankylosing spondylitis synovial fluid reportedly showed significant enrichment of disease-linked clones. Fewer than 10 highly homologous variants made up a TCR beta motif that seemed to typify ankylosing spondylitis blood.

The CDR3 loop spans 14 amino acids. Trimming took 4 bases from V and 4 from J, leaving 13 bases between them. Germline CDR1 SGHAT, CDR2 FQNNGV. MiXCR was run by TCRdb on the 5' RACE reads, yielding one entry per CDR3 protein. The sample consists of 470,000 or so distinct CDR3 sequences, more than 25% of them appearing once. The sequenced sample was blood, either unsorted or a sorted T cell fraction (not recorded which). The TCR was taken from a male donor with ankylosing spondylitis. This chain connects TRBV11-2 to TRBJ1-1; D remains ambiguous. This CDR3 is CASSSLYVGTEAFF. The CDR3 bases are TGTGCCAGCAGCTCCCTTTATGTGGGCACTGAAGCTTTCTTT.